The T cell receptor beta chain described here comes from a study of CD8+CD57+ T cells in acquired aplastic anemia. About the research overall: Recorded DNA amounts for sorted CD4+ and CD8+ cells had an average of 3.2 ug. On average, healthy donors gave approximately 10 million reads for CD4+ cells. Study-wide results and limits: Patients and healthy controls showed no significant CD8+ Simpson's diversity difference. Patients and controls shared 25 to 35 CD8+ CDR3 sequences, highly expressed in patients.

Genomic DNA constituted the template upon which TCR beta VDJ and CDR3 profiling was performed. A single record per CDR3 protein comes from TCRdb applying MiXCR to the reads. The sample consists of 350,000 to 450,000 distinct CDR3 sequences, around 68% of them appearing once. Details on this clonotype: Its antigen is currently unknown. Possible read error: a much larger clone is one base away.

The CDR3 has 15 amino acids. The V gene's germline CDR1 is LNHNV and CDR2 YYDKDF (reference sequence). The source is a human donor in good health, serving as a control. The chain links TRBV15 to TRBJ2-3; D possibly corresponds to TRBD1 (6 bases). Sequenced sample: sorted CD4+, CD8+, or CD8+CD57+ T cells (not recorded which) from PBMCs. This CDR3 is CASSQARTVGDTQYF. CDR3 bases: TGTGCCAGCAGCCAAGCCAGGACAGTGGGAGATACGCAGTATTTT.